Below are 24 T cell receptor beta chains sequenced from a single sample in a study of CD8+CD57+ T cells in acquired aplastic anemia. Sequencing involved patients with CD8+CD57+ cell expansion previously shown by flow cytometry. The template for TCR beta VDJ and CDR3 sequence profiling was genomic DNA. TCRdb re-called the reads with MiXCR, one entry per CDR3 protein. The sample contains around 150,000 distinct CDR3 sequences, roughly 48% of which appear only once. Sequenced input: sorted CD4+, CD8+, or CD8+CD57+ T cells (not recorded which) from PBMCs. These receptors were obtained from a human donor with aplastic anemia.

The rearrangement uses TRBV2 and TRBJ2-7; D gene ambiguous. V was trimmed by 1 base and J by 5 bases, leaving 9 bases between them. The CDR3 sequence is 13 residues long. The germline CDR1 and CDR2 sequences are SNHLY and FYNNEI. The CDR3 protein is CASSEGLANEQYF. For the CDR3, the DNA is TGTGCCAGCAGTGAAGGACTCGCAAACGAGCAGTACTTC.

This clonotype was seen repeatedly, ten times or more. The genes are TRBV9 and TRBJ2-3; 8 bases map to TRBD2. With V trimmed by 0 bases and J by 3 bases, 3 bases remained unmatched. CDR1 and CDR2 from the germline V gene are SGDLS and YYNGEE. The CDR3 is 15 amino acids. The CDR3 sequence: CASSVGSGGTDTQYF. In DNA form, the CDR3 reads TGTGCCAGCAGCGTAGGGTCGGGAGGGACAGATACGCAGTATTTT.

CDR3: CSPRDRDSTEAFF. The CDR3 DNA reads as TGCAGTCCGCGGGACAGGGACAGCACTGAAGCTTTCTTT. V is TRBV20-1 and J is TRBJ1-1, with TRBD1 identical over 9 bases. The V segment lost 8 bases and the J segment 4 bases; nucleotides outside the gene matches: 8. The CDR3 extends over 13 amino acids. Germline V gene lookup returns CDR1 DFQATT and CDR2 SNEGSKA (reference sequence).

This clonotype has more than one count but fewer than ten. The chain combines TRBV29-1 with TRBJ2-1; the D is unclear. Germline-derived CDR1 and CDR2 are SQVTM and ANQGSEA. The CDR3 is 13 residues long. V lost 6 bases to trimming and J lost 9 bases, with 18 bases between them. The CDR3 DNA is TGCAGCGTAGCCTCGGGCGTAAGGAGTGAGCAGTTCTTC. This sequence encodes CSVASGVRSEQFF.

This clonotype occurred a few times. The junction shows a germline mismatch at one end, possibly a read error. The J gene is TRBJ2-1, the V gene TRBV5-4; 7 bases align to TRBD2. CDR3 size: 11 residues. Germline V gene sequence: CDR1 SGHNT, CDR2 YYREEE (reference sequence). The CDR3 DNA sequence: TGTGCCAGCAGCTCCCGGGGGGAGCAGTCCTTC. This gives the protein CASSSRGEQSF.

This clonotype has just a few counts. The chain couples TRBV28 to TRBJ2-7; 10 bases fit TRBD2. This CDR3 spans 15 amino acids. CDR1 is MDHEN, CDR2 SYDVKM, per germline. With V trimmed by 4 bases and J by 4 bases, 7 bases remained unmatched. The CDR3 sequence is CASSSWASGSYEQYF. The CDR3, as DNA: TGTGCCAGCAGTTCGTGGGCTAGCGGGAGTTACGAGCAGTACTTC.

This clonotype was counted many times. The V gene is TRBV19, the J gene TRBJ2-2, with D tentatively TRBD2 (5 bases). Looked up from germline, CDR1 is LNHDA and CDR2 is SQIVND (reference sequence). The V gene lost 4 bases and the J gene lost 4 bases, with 13 bases spanning the gap. The CDR3 has 15 residues. The CDR3 loop is CASSKGRGTTGELFF. Here the CDR3 DNA reads TGTGCCAGTAGTAAGGGCCGGGGAACCACCGGGGAGCTGTTTTTT. Filled out from reference TRBV19 and TRBJ2-2, the complete variable domain reads DGGITQSPKYLFRKEGQNVTLSCEQNLNHDAMYWYRQDPGQGLRLIYYSQIVNDFQKGDIAEGYSVSREKKESFPLTVTSAQKNPTAFYLCASSKGRGTTGELFFGEGSRLTVL.

This clonotype was detected a few times. The V gene is TRBV20-1, the J gene TRBJ1-1, with D possibly matching TRBD1 (5 bases). The CDR3 spans 13 residues. The germline V gene encodes CDR1 DFQATT and CDR2 SNEGSKA (reference sequence). Between the trimmed V and J ends, which lost 3 bases and 1 base, there was a span of 9 bases. CDR3 coding DNA: TGCAGTGCTAGGGCGGGGACGAACACTGAAGCTTTCTTT. The encoded protein is CSARAGTNTEAFF.

This clonotype appeared once. This chain links TRBV10-3 with TRBJ2-1, with 12 bases fitting TRBD2. There are 18 residues in the CDR3. The V gene end was trimmed by 2 bases and the J gene end by 6 bases; junction bases not matched to a gene: 11. The germline V gene has CDR1 ENHRY and CDR2 SYGVKD. The CDR3 sequence is CAISESRTSGERGNEQFF. CDR3 DNA sequence: TGTGCCATCAGTGAGAGCCGGACTAGCGGGGAGCGGGGCAATGAGCAGTTCTTC.

This clonotype was seen more than once but under ten times. The chain carries TRBV5-1 and TRBJ2-1; tentative D call: TRBD1 (6 bases). The CDR3 covers 16 residues. The V gene lost 0 bases and the J gene lost 6 bases, with 16 bases spanning the gap. The germline gives CDR1 SGHRS, CDR2 YFSETQ. As DNA, the CDR3 is TGCGCCAGCAGCTTGGGTCGGCCCCCCAGGGGCAATGAGCAGTTCTTC. Amino acid sequence: CASSLGRPPRGNEQFF.

In its sample, this clonotype was seen many times. The gene calls are TRBV18 and TRBJ2-7; 7 bases fit TRBD1. The CDR3 runs to 12 residues. Germline CDR1 reads KGHSH; CDR2 reads LQKENI. The J segment lost 9 bases and the V segment lost 4 bases, leaving 6 bases of the junction unmatched. CDR3 protein: CASSRGGQRQYF. The CDR3 DNA is TGTGCCAGCTCACGAGGGGGCCAACGGCAGTACTTC.

The V and J genes are TRBV5-4 and TRBJ2-5, with TRBD2 matching 14 bases. In germline, CDR1 is SGHNT, CDR2 YYREEE (reference sequence). The CDR3 runs 16 residues. The V segment lost 5 bases and the J segment 5 bases; nucleotides outside the gene matches: 8. CDR3 bases: TGTGCCAGCAGACCCGGGACTAGCGGGAGTGGGGAGACCCAGTACTTC. This encodes CASRPGTSGSGETQYF.

This clonotype has at least ten counts. The rearrangement uses TRBV27 and TRBJ2-5; D gene uncertain. V lost 3 bases, J lost 4 bases, and 9 bases lay in between. The CDR3 spans 13 residues. CDR1 MNHEY and CDR2 SMNVEV come from the germline V gene (reference sequence). CDR3 sequence (DNA): TGTGCCAGCAGTTTTCGAAGGAGAGAGACCCAGTACTTC. Encoded protein: CASSFRRRETQYF.

This clonotype showed up just a few times. The chain combines TRBV6-1 with TRBJ1-3; D is unclear. This CDR3 is 13 amino acids long. V was pared by 6 bases and J by 0 bases, with 6 bases between. In germline, CDR1 is MNHNS, CDR2 SASEGT. In nucleotides, the CDR3 is TGTGCCAGCAGACTTCGCTCTGGAAACACCATATATTTT. Translating it yields CASRLRSGNTIYF.

This clonotype appeared a single time. This rearrangement joins TRBV24-1 to TRBJ2-3; possible D gene TRBD2, 7 bases. The V end was cut by 9 bases, the J end by 1 base, with 16 bases between. The germline V gene encodes CDR1 KGHDR and CDR2 SFDVKD. This CDR3 is built from 15 residues. The CDR3, as DNA: TGTGCCACCCAGATGGGGGGGCGGGGCACAGATACGCAGTATTTT. This sequence encodes CATQMGGRGTDTQYF.

This clonotype came up many times. The J gene is TRBJ2-3, the V gene TRBV2; D not certain. Germline V gene sequence: CDR1 SNHLY, CDR2 FYNNEI. V was pared by 1 base and J by 2 bases, with 13 bases between. The CDR3 is made up of 16 amino acids. The CDR3 coding sequence is TGTGCCAGCAGTGAAGTTGGGCCCTCCCTCACAGATACGCAGTATTTT. Its protein product is CASSEVGPSLTDTQYF.

This clonotype was observed once. The V gene is TRBV5-1, the J gene TRBJ1-1; perhaps TRBD1 as D (5 bases). The CDR3 sequence is 16 residues long. V lost 4 bases and J lost 4, with 20 bases in between. CDR1 and CDR2 (germline): SGHRS, YFSETQ. CDR3 coding DNA: TGCGCCAGCAGCCCGAAGCAGGGCTCCCTTGTCACTGAAGCTTTCTTT. Translating gives CASSPKQGSLVTEAFF.

As DNA, the CDR3 is TGTGCCAGCAGTGAACAGGGGGGGTTGGGCTATGGCTACACCTTC. It specifies CASSEQGGLGYGYTF. The chain couples TRBV2 to TRBJ1-2, with 7 bases matching TRBD1. Germline V gene sequence: CDR1 SNHLY, CDR2 FYNNEI. V was clipped by 2 bases and J by 4 bases; unmatched bases: 7. The CDR3 runs 15 residues.

This clonotype was recorded at least ten times. The junction and the germline gene differ at one end; a read error may be behind it. The chain links TRBV7-7 to TRBJ1-3; D is ambiguous. The CDR3 sequence is 15 residues long. CDR1 SSHAT and CDR2 FNYEAQ come from the germline V gene (reference sequence). The CDR3 DNA reads as TGTGCTAGCAGCTTTTCGGGCCCCGAAGGAAACACCATATATTTT. Translated: CASSFSGPEGNTIYF.

Note on this clonotype: A much larger clone differs by one base, so this may be a read error. This rearrangement joins TRBV4-2 to TRBJ1-1; no firm D call. CDR1 is LGHNA, CDR2 YNFKEQ, per germline. The CDR3 loop spans 14 amino acids. V lost 4 bases, J lost 11 bases, and 20 bases lay in between. The CDR3 region is CASSRDLALTRAFF. The DNA of the CDR3 is TGTGCCAGCAGCCGAGACCTCGCCCTCACAAGGGCTTTCTTT.

The rearrangement links TRBV5-1 to TRBJ1-1; TRBD1 is a possible D gene (5 bases). The CDR3 runs to 14 residues. The germline gives CDR1 SGHRS, CDR2 YFSETQ. Trimming took 3 bases from V and 0 from J, leaving 9 bases between them. In DNA, the CDR3 is TGCGCCAGCAGCTGGGGCGGCCTGAACACTGAAGCTTTCTTT. It codes for CASSWGGLNTEAFF. Supplemented by reference TRBV5-1 and TRBJ1-1, the full variable domain reads KAGVTQTPRYLIKTRGQQVTLSCSPISGHRSVSWYQQTPGQGLQFLFEYFSETQRNKGNFPGRFSGRQFSNSRSEMNVSTLELGDSALYLCASSWGGLNTEAFFGQGTRLTVV.

The V gene is TRBV20-1, the J gene TRBJ1-2, with D tentatively TRBD1 (5 bases). V was trimmed by 3 bases and J by 6 bases, leaving 11 bases between them. The CDR3 is made up of 12 amino acids. Per germline, CDR1 DFQATT and CDR2 SNEGSKA (reference sequence). The CDR3, as DNA: TGCAGTGCTAGGAGTCGGGGCGATGGCTACACCTTC. It specifies CSARSRGDGYTF.

The chain employs TRBV10-3 and TRBJ1-2; D is possibly TRBD1 (5 bases). V was clipped by 3 bases and J by 5 bases, with 10 bases between them. The CDR3 is 13 amino acids. In germline, CDR1 is ENHRY, CDR2 SYGVKD. CDR3 bases: TGTGCCATCAGTGACTCAGACAGATATGGCTACACCTTC. It encodes CAISDSDRYGYTF.

Many counts were recorded for this clonotype. This chain uses TRBV7-2 with TRBJ2-7; D call uncertain. V lost 0 bases, J lost 0 bases, and 12 bases lay in between. Germline-derived CDR1 and CDR2 are SGHTA and FQGNSA. The CDR3 sequence is 16 residues long. CDR3 coding DNA: TGTGCCAGCAGCTTAGCGATTACTTCTAGCTCCTACGAGCAGTACTTC. Encoded protein: CASSLAITSSSYEQYF.